This T cell receptor (beta chain) was sequenced during a study of T-cell reconstitution after alpha-beta-depleted transplantation in children. On this clonotype itself: Being one base from a much bigger clone, this may be a read error.

This CDR3 comprises 14 residues. Germline V gene lookup returns CDR1 SGDLS and CDR2 YYNGEE. Unique molecular identifiers were incorporated when the TCRbeta library was constructed. TCRdb reprocessed the PCR reads with MiXCR, giving one entry per CDR3 protein. The data contain 40,000 to 55,000 distinct CDR3 sequences, about a tenth of them singletons. The chain recombines TRBV9 with TRBJ2-3; 8 positions match TRBD1. The sample consisted of PBMCs, mostly from graft donor cells, taken 60 days after TCRalphabeta/CD19-depleted stem cell transplant. The sequence came from a male patient aged 2 to 9 who had a stem cell transplant for chronic granulomatous disease, so the T cells may come from the graft donor. The CDR3 is CTSSVGTGKDTQYF. The CDR3 DNA sequence: TGTACCAGCAGCGTTGGGACAGGAAAAGATACGCAGTATTTT.